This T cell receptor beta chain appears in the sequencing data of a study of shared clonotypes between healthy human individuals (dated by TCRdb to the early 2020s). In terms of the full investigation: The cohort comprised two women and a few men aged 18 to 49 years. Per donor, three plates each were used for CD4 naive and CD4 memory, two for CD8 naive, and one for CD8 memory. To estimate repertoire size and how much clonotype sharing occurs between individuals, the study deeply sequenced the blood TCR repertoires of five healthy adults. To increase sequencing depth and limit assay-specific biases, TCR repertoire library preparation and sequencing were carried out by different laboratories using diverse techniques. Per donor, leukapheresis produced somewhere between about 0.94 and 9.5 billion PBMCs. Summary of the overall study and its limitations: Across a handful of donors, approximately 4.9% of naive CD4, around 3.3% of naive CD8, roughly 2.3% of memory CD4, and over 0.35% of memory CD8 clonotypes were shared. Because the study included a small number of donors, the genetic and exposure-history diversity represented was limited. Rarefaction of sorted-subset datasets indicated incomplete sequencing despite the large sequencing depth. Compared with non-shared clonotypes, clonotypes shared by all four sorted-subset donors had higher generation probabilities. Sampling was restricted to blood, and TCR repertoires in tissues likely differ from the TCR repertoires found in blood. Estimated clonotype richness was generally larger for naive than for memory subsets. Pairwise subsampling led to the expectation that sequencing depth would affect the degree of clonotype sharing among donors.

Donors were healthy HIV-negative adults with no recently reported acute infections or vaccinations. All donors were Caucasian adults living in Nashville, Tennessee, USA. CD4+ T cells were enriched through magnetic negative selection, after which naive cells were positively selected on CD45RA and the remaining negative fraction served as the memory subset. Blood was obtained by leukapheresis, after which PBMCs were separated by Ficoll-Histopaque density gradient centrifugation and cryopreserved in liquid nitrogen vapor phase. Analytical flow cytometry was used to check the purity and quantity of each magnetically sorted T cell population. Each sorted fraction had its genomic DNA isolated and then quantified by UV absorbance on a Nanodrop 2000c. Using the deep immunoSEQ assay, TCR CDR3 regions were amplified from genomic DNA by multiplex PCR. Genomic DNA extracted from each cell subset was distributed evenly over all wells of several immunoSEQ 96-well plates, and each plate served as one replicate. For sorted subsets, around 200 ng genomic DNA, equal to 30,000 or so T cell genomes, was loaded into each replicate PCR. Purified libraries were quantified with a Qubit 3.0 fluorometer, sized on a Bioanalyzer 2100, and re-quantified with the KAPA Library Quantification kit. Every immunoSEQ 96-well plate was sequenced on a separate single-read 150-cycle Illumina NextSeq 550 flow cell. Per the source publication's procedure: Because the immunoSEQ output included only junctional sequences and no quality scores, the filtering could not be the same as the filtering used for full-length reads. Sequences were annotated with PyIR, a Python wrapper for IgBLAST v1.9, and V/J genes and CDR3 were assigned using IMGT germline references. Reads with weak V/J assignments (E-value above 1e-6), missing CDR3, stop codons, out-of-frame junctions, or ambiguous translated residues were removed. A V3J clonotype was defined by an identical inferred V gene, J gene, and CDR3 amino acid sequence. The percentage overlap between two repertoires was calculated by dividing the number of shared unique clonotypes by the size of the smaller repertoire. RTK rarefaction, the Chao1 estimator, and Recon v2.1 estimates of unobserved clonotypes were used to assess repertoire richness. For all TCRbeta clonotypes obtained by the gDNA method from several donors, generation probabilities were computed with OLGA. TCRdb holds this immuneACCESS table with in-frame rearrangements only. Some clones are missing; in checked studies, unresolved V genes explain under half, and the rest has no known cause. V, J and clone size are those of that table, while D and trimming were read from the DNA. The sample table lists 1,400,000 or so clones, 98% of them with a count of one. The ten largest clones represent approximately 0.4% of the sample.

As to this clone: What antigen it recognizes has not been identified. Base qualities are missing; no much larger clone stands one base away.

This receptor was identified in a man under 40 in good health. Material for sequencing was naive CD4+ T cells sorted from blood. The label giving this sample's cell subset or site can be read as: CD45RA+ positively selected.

CDR3 protein: CASSFGTSKYEQFF. In nucleotides, the sequence is TGTGCCAGCAGCTTTGGGACTAGTAAGTATGAGCAGTTCTTC. The V and J segments used are TRBV7-2 and TRBJ2-1; 8 middle bases align to TRBD2. Trimmed from V: 3 bases; trimmed from J: 8 bases; junction bases lacking a gene match: 6. Via the germline V gene, CDR1 is SGHTA and CDR2 FQGNSA. The CDR3 holds 14 amino acids from the cysteine to the phenylalanine. The CDR3 DNA has 42 bases and is translated from base 1.